The 4 T cell receptor beta chains below were found in one sample sequenced in a study of OX40 agonist ivuxolimab in advanced cancers. Using immunoSEQ multiplex PCR, the repertoire was profiled, and TCRdb retains in-frame clones only, with some absent. The sample shows around 73,000 clones, more than 80% of them seen only once. The sample in question was CD4+ or CD8+ T cells sorted from blood, obtained in a trial of the OX40 agonist ivuxolimab. The receptors originated from an adult with an advanced solid tumor such as melanoma, head and neck, liver or kidney cancer.

The chain employs TRBV6-5 and TRBJ1-1; D is unclear. Trimming removed 6 bases at V and 5 bases at J, with 10 bases between. The CDR3 covers 12 residues. Germline CDR1 reads MNHEY; CDR2 reads SVGAGI. The CDR3 spells CASSPTGTEAFF. For the CDR3, the DNA is TGTGCCAGCAGCCCTACTGGGACTGAAGCTTTCTTT.

The chain recombines TRBV2 with TRBJ1-1; 10 bases are a match to TRBD1. Trimming took 6 bases from V and 6 from J; bases not matched to a gene: 13. Germline V gene sequence: CDR1 SNHLY, CDR2 FYNNEI. The CDR3 extends over 16 amino acids. In DNA form, the CDR3 reads TGTGCCAGCAGCGTAACCGGGACAGGGGTCGAGGCTGAAGCTTTCTTT. Its protein is CASSVTGTGVEAEAFF. Filled out from reference TRBV2 and TRBJ1-1, the complete variable domain reads EPEVTQTPSHQVTQMGQEVILRCVPISNHLYFYWYRQILGQKVEFLVSFYNNEISEKSEIFDDQFSVERPDGSNFTLKIRSTKLEDSAMYFCASSVTGTGVEAEAFFGQGTRLTVV.

The chain employs TRBV7-8 and TRBJ2-7, with D perhaps TRBD1 (6 bases). Deletions cut 1 base from V and 2 bases from J, with 12 bases between. This CDR3 has 15 amino acids. From germline, CDR1 is SGHVS and CDR2 FQNEAQ. The CDR3 loop is CASSLESTGAYEQYF. The CDR3 coding sequence is TGTGCCAGCAGCTTAGAGTCGACAGGCGCCTACGAGCAGTACTTC.

The genes are TRBV7-9 and TRBJ1-4; D not resolved. CDR3 size: 12 residues. V lost 6 bases, J lost 6 bases, and 8 bases lay in between. Germline V gene sequence: CDR1 SEHNR, CDR2 FQNEAQ (reference sequence). The CDR3 protein is CASRTWDEKLFF. Here the CDR3 DNA reads TGTGCCAGCAGGACCTGGGATGAAAAACTGTTTTTT. The whole variable domain, filled in from reference TRBV7-9 and TRBJ1-4, reads DTGVSQNPRHKITKRGQNVTFRCDPISEHNRLYWYRQTLGQGPEFLTYFQNEAQLEKSRLLSDRFSAERPKGSFSTLEIQRTEQGDSAMYLCASRTWDEKLFFGSGTQLSVL.